Each of the 8 T cell receptor beta chains below was sequenced from the same sample in a study of T-cell memory formation after mild COVID-19. TCRdb reprocessed the 5' RACE reads with MiXCR, giving one entry per CDR3 protein. The table shows 530,000 or so distinct CDR3 sequences, with 15% to 20% occurring only once. Sequences were obtained from PBMCs or a T cell subset sorted from them (not recorded which). The source is an adult woman who had mild COVID-19 (a few samples of this study predate the infection). Cell type and time point are not known.

The chain links TRBV15 to TRBJ2-3; D is ambiguous. Trimming stripped 0 bases from V and 2 bases from J, with 3 bases between. This CDR3 comprises 13 residues. Germline assignment: CDR1 LNHNV and CDR2 YYDKDF (reference sequence). CDR3: CATSRDTTDTQYF. As DNA, the CDR3 is TGTGCCACCAGCAGAGACACCACAGATACGCAGTATTTT.

This clonotype was counted ten times or more. This sequence joins TRBV27 and TRBJ2-1; 9 bases align to TRBD1. The CDR3 loop spans 16 amino acids. The germline V gene encodes CDR1 MNHEY and CDR2 SMNVEV (reference sequence). Unmatched junction bases numbered 7, after V lost 7 bases and J lost 0 bases. The CDR3 loop reads CASIPTGGSSYNEQFF. The CDR3 DNA follows: TGTGCCAGCATTCCGACAGGGGGGAGCTCCTACAATGAGCAGTTCTTC.

The chain combines TRBV7-9 with TRBJ2-1; D remains unclear. Trimming removed 1 base at V and 3 bases at J, with 16 bases between. Germline V CDR1 and CDR2: SEHNR, FQNEAQ (reference sequence). The CDR3 contains 17 residues. This chain's CDR3 is CASSLGDTFLGYNEQFF. DNA of the CDR3: TGTGCCAGCAGCTTAGGCGACACCTTCCTGGGCTACAATGAGCAGTTCTTC.

This chain joins TRBV30 and TRBJ1-2, with D uncertain. The CDR3 totals 13 residues. CDR1 is GTSNPN and CDR2 is SVGIG in the germline V gene (reference sequence). Between the trimmed V and J ends, which lost 4 bases and 5 bases, there was a span of 14 bases. DNA for the CDR3: TGTGCCTGGACCCCCCAACCGGGATATGGCTACACCTTC. Translating it yields CAWTPQPGYGYTF.

This chain uses TRBV20-1 with TRBJ2-1, with 8 bases identical to TRBD2. CDR3 length: 15 amino acids. The V gene end was trimmed by 6 bases and the J gene end by 4 bases; junction bases not matched to a gene: 11. CDR1 is DFQATT and CDR2 is SNEGSKA in the germline V gene (reference sequence). CDR3 DNA sequence: TGCAGTGCCCCTGGGATAGTAGCGGGGTACAATGAGCAGTTCTTC. Translating it yields CSAPGIVAGYNEQFF.

This clonotype was found a few times. The chain couples TRBV29-1 to TRBJ2-3; 7 bases are a match to TRBD1. V was clipped by 6 bases and J by 0 bases; unmatched bases: 3. The CDR3 is 13 residues long. Germline lookup yields CDR1 SQVTM and CDR2 ANQGSEA. The CDR3 coding sequence is TGCAGCGTACACAGGGGTAGCACAGATACGCAGTATTTT. Translating gives CSVHRGSTDTQYF.

The table lists this clonotype with a few counts. The rearrangement links TRBV5-1 to TRBJ2-7; the D is unclear. CDR1 and CDR2 from the germline V gene are SGHRS and YFSETQ. V was pared by 4 bases and J by 2 bases, with 13 bases between. The CDR3 covers 14 residues. The DNA of the CDR3 is TGCGCCAGCAGCGGAACAGACGGAGCCTACGAGCAGTACTTC. Protein product: CASSGTDGAYEQYF. The entire variable domain, with the rest obtained from reference TRBV5-1 and TRBJ2-7, is as follows: KAGVTQTPRYLIKTRGQQVTLSCSPISGHRSVSWYQQTPGQGLQFLFEYFSETQRNKGNFPGRFSGRQFSNSRSEMNVSTLELGDSALYLCASSGTDGAYEQYFGPGTRLTVT.

This chain joins TRBV24-1 and TRBJ2-5; D is perhaps TRBD1 (6 bases). V was trimmed by 5 bases and J by 1 base, leaving 16 bases between them. Per germline, CDR1 KGHDR and CDR2 SFDVKD. There are 16 residues in the CDR3. The CDR3 nucleotides are TGTGCCACCAGTGCCACAGGGTCCGTCCTCCAAGAGACCCAGTACTTC. Translated, it gives CATSATGSVLQETQYF.